Listed here are 32 T cell receptor beta chains from one sample, sequenced in a study of blood T cell repertoires in COVID-19. Profiled with immunoSEQ multiplex PCR; TCRdb holds only in-frame clones, not every one. The table has about 190,000 clones, 88% seen once. Sequencing was carried out using peripheral blood. The receptors were gathered from a man between 65 and 79 years old with active or convalescent COVID-19.

This clone was seen just once. The chain joins TRBV28 to TRBJ1-5; 7 bases map to TRBD1. The CDR3 runs 15 residues. Germline CDR1 MDHEN, CDR2 SYDVKM. The ends lost 3 bases at V and 6 bases at J; junction bases unmatched: 8. Here the CDR3 DNA reads TGTGCCAGCAGTTTCCGAGGGGGCTTGGGTCAGCCCCAGCATTTT. This codes for CASSFRGGLGQPQHF.

The chain's CDR3 is CASSYRDRGTDTQYF. CDR3 DNA: TGCGCCAGCAGCTACCGGGACAGGGGCACAGATACGCAGTATTTT. This chain joins TRBV5-1 and TRBJ2-3; 9 nucleotides line up with TRBD1. Germline lookup yields CDR1 SGHRS and CDR2 YFSETQ. The V and J ends lost 3 bases and 1 base, in that order; junction bases with no gene match: 3. This CDR3 is 15 amino acids long. Filled out from reference TRBV5-1 and TRBJ2-3, the complete variable domain reads KAGVTQTPRYLIKTRGQQVTLSCSPISGHRSVSWYQQTPGQGLQFLFEYFSETQRNKGNFPGRFSGRQFSNSRSEMNVSTLELGDSALYLCASSYRDRGTDTQYFGPGTRLTVL.

This clone was seen a handful of times. The J gene is TRBJ2-5, the V gene TRBV24-1, with D possibly being TRBD2 (5 bases). Trimming left V 4 bases short and J 1 base short, with 12 bases between. The CDR3 runs to 15 residues. Germline V gene data show CDR1 as KGHDR and CDR2 as SFDVKD. The chain's CDR3 is CATSDGRGSQETQYF. The CDR3, as DNA: TGTGCCACCAGTGACGGGCGAGGGTCCCAAGAGACCCAGTACTTC.

The chain is built from TRBV7-2 and TRBJ1-6; D ambiguous. CDR1 is SGHTA and CDR2 is FQGNSA in the germline V gene. Trimming left V 5 bases short and J 11 bases short, with 19 bases between. The CDR3 runs 15 residues. CDR3 sequence reads: CASSPRRMTPTPLHF. In DNA form, the CDR3 reads TGTGCCAGCAGCCCCCGGAGGATGACCCCTACACCCCTCCACTTT. The entire variable domain, with the rest obtained from reference TRBV7-2 and TRBJ1-6, is as follows: GAGVSQSPSNKVTEKGKDVELRCDPISGHTALYWYRQSLGQGLEFLIYFQGNSAPDKSGLPSDRFSAERTGGSVSTLTIQRTQQEDSAVYLCASSPRRMTPTPLHFGNGTRLTVT.

This clone was found a few times. The chain combines TRBV28 with TRBJ2-1, with 9 positions matching TRBD2. Trimming at V came to 5 bases and at J to 15 bases, leaving 8 bases not matched to a gene. The CDR3 totals 12 residues. Germline CDR1 reads MDHEN; CDR2 reads SYDVKM. CDR3 loop: CASSKGLALRFF. As DNA, the CDR3 is TGTGCCAGCAGTAAGGGACTAGCCCTACGGTTCTTC.

The genes are TRBV6-6 and TRBJ2-1; 8 bases line up with TRBD1. CDR1 is MNHNY, CDR2 SVGAGI, per germline (reference sequence). This CDR3 contains 12 residues. J was trimmed by 9 bases and V by 6 bases; bases with no gene match: 4. For the CDR3, the DNA is TGTGCCAGCAGCTCGACAGGGGTTGAGCAGTTCTTC. It translates to CASSSTGVEQFF.

This chain links TRBV11-2 with TRBJ2-5, with D possibly matching TRBD2 (6 bases). V was clipped by 1 base and J by 4 bases, with 13 bases between them. The germline CDR1 and CDR2 sequences are SGHAT and FQNNGV. The CDR3 runs to 15 residues. CDR3 amino acids: CASSLVGGLRETQYF. CDR3 DNA: TGTGCCAGCAGCTTAGTGGGGGGTTTACGAGAGACCCAGTACTTC.

The J gene is TRBJ2-3, the V gene TRBV18; possible D gene TRBD2, 6 bases. This CDR3 comprises 16 residues. With 3 bases removed from V and 1 base from J, the gap between germline ends came to 14 bases. The germline gives CDR1 KGHSH, CDR2 LQKENI. The CDR3 nucleotides read TGTGCCAGCTCACCCGCCCCCGGGGGTGGCACAGATACGCAGTATTTT. Translation gives CASSPAPGGGTDTQYF.

V usage is TRBV21-1 and J usage is TRBJ2-5; the table's TRBD1 call for D was not verified on the DNA. TRBV21-1 counts as a pseudogene. CDR3 length equals 15 residues. The CDR3 DNA reads as TGTGCCGGACCCATGACAGGGAGGCTTGGGGAGACCCAGTACTTC. It specifies CAGPMTGRLGETQYF.

V and J are TRBV15 and TRBJ2-2, with 11 bases fitting TRBD2. Germline V lookup: CDR1 LNHNV, CDR2 YYDKDF (reference sequence). With V trimmed by 4 bases and J by 5 bases, 18 bases remained unmatched. This CDR3 is 20 amino acids long. CDR3 residues: CATSTTTLASGRPGTGELFF. CDR3 DNA: TGTGCCACCAGCACTACAACCCTGGCTAGCGGGAGGCCGGGGACCGGGGAGCTGTTTTTT.

This clone is a singleton in its sample. This sequence joins TRBV11-2 and TRBJ2-2; D is ambiguous. This CDR3 spans 15 amino acids. CDR1 is SGHAT and CDR2 is FQNNGV in the germline V gene. Trimming removed 1 base at V and 7 bases at J, with 13 bases between. In DNA, the CDR3 is TGTGCCAGCAGCTTAGGACGAGCGAGGAACGGGGAGCTGTTTTTT. It yields the protein CASSLGRARNGELFF.

The chain uses TRBV4-3 and TRBJ1-6; no clear D. V gave up 0 bases and J gave up 10 bases, with 13 bases separating them. The germline CDR1 and CDR2 sequences are LGHNA and YSLEER. This CDR3 has 15 residues. The CDR3: CASSQETDPGSPLHF. The CDR3 nucleotides are TGCGCCAGCAGCCAAGAAACGGATCCCGGGTCACCCCTCCACTTT.

The gene calls are TRBV10-2 and TRBJ2-3; D might be TRBD2 (6 bases). The CDR3 contains 15 residues. V was pared by 3 bases and J by 2 bases, with 12 bases between. The V gene's germline CDR1 is WSHSY and CDR2 SAAADI. The CDR3 reads CASSDVGTSTDTQYF. Here the CDR3 DNA reads TGCGCCAGCAGTGATGTAGGGACTTCCACAGATACGCAGTATTTT.

This rearrangement joins TRBV20-1 to TRBJ2-3; 7 positions match TRBD1. CDR1 is DFQATT and CDR2 is SNEGSKA in the germline V gene (reference sequence). V gave up 4 bases and J gave up 1 base; unmatched junction bases: 5. This CDR3 region has 14 residues. In DNA, the CDR3 is TGCAGTGCTACTGACAGGGATCGCACAGATACGCAGTATTTT. It translates to CSATDRDRTDTQYF.

This chain connects TRBV19 to TRBJ1-6; no reliable D call. Trimming took 4 bases from V and 0 from J, leaving 7 bases between them. Germline CDR1 LNHDA, CDR2 SQIVND (reference sequence). CDR3 size: 15 residues. The CDR3 spells CASSSALSYNSPLHF. As DNA, the CDR3 is TGTGCCAGTAGTAGCGCTCTCTCCTATAATTCACCCCTCCACTTT.

V is TRBV18 and J is TRBJ2-1, with 9 bases that match TRBD1. The V segment lost 3 bases and the J segment 1 base; nucleotides outside the gene matches: 4. Per the germline V gene, CDR1 is KGHSH and CDR2 is LQKENI. The CDR3 consists of 16 residues. The CDR3 region is CASSPGQGGSYNEQFF. The CDR3 nucleotides read TGTGCCAGCTCACCGGGACAGGGAGGATCCTACAATGAGCAGTTCTTC. The full variable domain, completed using reference TRBV18 and TRBJ2-1, is NAGVMQNPRHLVRRRGQEARLRCSPMKGHSHVYWYRQLPEEGLKFMVYLQKENIIDESGMPKERFSAEFPKEGPSILRIQQVVRGDSAAYFCASSPGQGGSYNEQFFGPGTRLTVL.

The V and J genes are TRBV6-2 or TRBV6-3 and TRBJ1-6; D gene uncertain. This CDR3 spans 12 amino acids. V was clipped by 5 bases and J by 10 bases, with 9 bases between them. Germline CDR1 reads MNHEY; CDR2 reads SVGEGT. The chain's CDR3 is CASSGSGSPLHF. The CDR3 nucleotides read TGTGCCAGCAGTGGTTCAGGATCACCCCTCCACTTT.

The chain couples TRBV13 to TRBJ2-7; 13 bases align to TRBD2. The J segment lost 0 bases and the V segment lost 5 bases, leaving 10 bases of the junction unmatched. The germline V gene has CDR1 PRHDT and CDR2 FYEKMQ (reference sequence). This CDR3 spans 18 amino acids. In DNA, the CDR3 is TGTGCCAGCAGCCGAGGGGGACTAGCGGGGCTTAGCTCCTACGAGCAGTACTTC. Its translation is CASSRGGLAGLSSYEQYF.

This rearrangement joins TRBV28 to TRBJ1-2; D is unresolved. CDR1 is MDHEN, CDR2 SYDVKM, per germline. This CDR3 is 15 amino acids long. V was trimmed by 5 bases and J by 4 bases, leaving 17 bases between them. The CDR3 DNA reads as TGTGCCAGCAGTCCCTCGGAGCGGAGACTCTATGGCTACACCTTC. It yields the protein CASSPSERRLYGYTF.

The chain combines TRBV19 with TRBJ2-1; the match to TRBD2 covers 7 bases. The V segment lost 1 base and the J segment 5 bases; nucleotides outside the gene matches: 8. This CDR3 has 16 residues. Germline loops: CDR1 LNHDA, CDR2 SQIVND (reference sequence). The CDR3 nucleotides are TGTGCCAGTAGTATAGTGTGGCTAGCGGACAACAATGAGCAGTTCTTC. Amino acids: CASSIVWLADNNEQFF.

This chain uses TRBV4-1 with TRBJ1-1; TRBD1 might be the D (5 bases). The CDR3 has 14 amino acids. Germline V gene lookup returns CDR1 MGHRA and CDR2 YSYEKL. Trimming cost V 0 bases and J 4 bases, with 9 bases left between them. CDR3 nucleotides: TGCGCCAGCAGCCAAGATTTCGGGGGCACTGAAGCTTTCTTT. Residues: CASSQDFGGTEAFF.

The chain links TRBV18 to TRBJ2-3; tentative D call: TRBD1 (5 bases). Trimming stripped 2 bases from V and 7 bases from J, with 10 bases between. This CDR3 has 13 residues. The germline V gene has CDR1 KGHSH and CDR2 LQKENI. CDR3 residues: CASSPGDRNTQYF. The CDR3 DNA sequence: TGTGCCAGCTCACCAGGAGACAGAAATACGCAGTATTTT.

The chain carries TRBV30 and TRBJ2-7; perhaps TRBD2 as D (5 bases). V was trimmed by 0 bases and J by 5 bases, leaving 8 bases between them. The length of the CDR3 is 12 residues. The germline CDR1 and CDR2 sequences are GTSNPN and SVGIG (reference sequence). The CDR3 nucleotides are TGTGCCTGGAGTGTAGGAGGCCACGAGCAGTACTTC. Translated: CAWSVGGHEQYF.

This clone has only one observation. The chain uses TRBV6-5 and TRBJ1-5, with a weak D call TRBD1 (5 bases). Trimming left V 8 bases short and J 4 bases short, with 15 bases between. The CDR3 is 14 residues long. Germline V gene data show CDR1 as MNHEY and CDR2 as SVGAGI. The DNA of the CDR3 is TGTGCCAGCCGGGGGGGTGGCCAAAATCAGCCCCAGCATTTT. This sequence encodes CASRGGGQNQPQHF.

V is TRBV10-3 and J is TRBJ2-3, with D possibly being TRBD1 (5 bases). Looked up from germline, CDR1 is ENHRY and CDR2 is SYGVKD. V was shortened by 4 bases and J by 2 bases, with 7 bases between the two germline ends. The CDR3 sequence is 13 residues long. CDR3 coding DNA: TGTGCCATCAGTGCCAGGGACACAGATACGCAGTATTTT. It is translated as CAISARDTDTQYF.

This chain links TRBV7-2 with TRBJ1-5; D is ambiguous. Germline V CDR1 and CDR2: SGHTA, FQGNSA. The CDR3 runs 13 residues. The germline V and J ends were trimmed by 4 bases and 5 bases, with 9 bases remaining between them. DNA of the CDR3: TGTGCCAGCAGCTGGGAGAGATATCAGCCCCAGCATTTT. Its protein product is CASSWERYQPQHF. The whole variable domain, filled in from reference TRBV7-2 and TRBJ1-5, reads GAGVSQSPSNKVTEKGKDVELRCDPISGHTALYWYRQSLGQGLEFLIYFQGNSAPDKSGLPSDRFSAERTGGSVSTLTIQRTQQEDSAVYLCASSWERYQPQHFGDGTRLSIL.

J is TRBJ1-4 and V is TRBV5-6, with TRBD1 matching over 9 bases. Germline trimming cut 3 bases from V and 6 bases from J; bases unmatched to any gene: 6. Per the germline V gene, CDR1 is SGHDT and CDR2 is YYEEEE. The CDR3 sequence is 15 residues long. Here the CDR3 reads CASSWGQGRDEKLFF. In nucleotides, the CDR3 is TGTGCCAGCAGCTGGGGACAGGGTAGGGATGAAAAACTGTTTTTT.

The chain combines TRBV28 with TRBJ1-2; tentative D call: TRBD1 (6 bases). Germline CDR1 MDHEN, CDR2 SYDVKM. This CDR3 comprises 15 residues. V lost 7 bases, J lost 3 bases, and 18 bases lay in between. The CDR3 is CASNALGAGDYGYTF. The CDR3 nucleotides read TGTGCCAGCAACGCACTGGGCGCAGGGGACTATGGCTACACCTTC.

This chain links TRBV5-1 with TRBJ1-5; the D gene is possibly TRBD1 (6 bases). The germline CDR1 and CDR2 sequences are SGHRS and YFSETQ. The CDR3 spans 15 residues. V lost 0 bases and J lost 3, with 10 bases in between. The CDR3 loop reads CASSLAGQHNQPQHF. CDR3 sequence (DNA): TGCGCCAGCAGCTTGGCTGGACAGCACAATCAGCCCCAGCATTTT.

The genes are TRBV7-9 and TRBJ1-1; D remains ambiguous. V was pared by 5 bases and J by 1 base, with 11 bases between. This CDR3 contains 14 residues. CDR1 SEHNR and CDR2 FQNEAQ come from the germline V gene (reference sequence). CDR3 amino acids: CASSRLRSNTEAFF. DNA of the CDR3: TGTGCCAGCAGCCGACTTCGGTCGAACACTGAAGCTTTCTTT.

V and J are TRBV11-3 and TRBJ2-2; no reliable D call. CDR3 size: 12 residues. The germline CDR1 and CDR2 sequences are SGHNT and YENEEA. V was shortened by 4 bases and J by 5 bases, with 5 bases between the two germline ends. CDR3 sequence: CASSYRTGELFF. The CDR3 DNA is TGTGCCAGCAGCTATCGTACCGGGGAGCTGTTTTTT. The full variable domain, with the rest looked up from reference TRBV11-3 and TRBJ2-2, is EAGVVQSPRYKIIEKKQPVAFWCNPISGHNTLYWYLQNLGQGPELLIRYENEEAVDDSQLPKDRFSAERLKGVDSTLKIQPAELGDSAVYLCASSYRTGELFFGEGSRLTVL.

V and J are TRBV28 and TRBJ1-6; D is undetermined. V dropped 2 bases and J dropped 10 bases, with 15 bases sitting between them. From germline, CDR1 is MDHEN and CDR2 SYDVKM. The CDR3 contains 15 residues. In nucleotides, the CDR3 is TGTGCCAGCAGTTTAGGTGGAGGGTTAGCCTCACCCCTCCACTTT. Translation: CASSLGGGLASPLHF. The whole variable domain, remainder taken from reference TRBV28 and TRBJ1-6, is DVKVTQSSRYLVKRTGEKVFLECVQDMDHENMFWYRQDPGLGLRLIYFSYDVKMKEKGDIPEGYSVSREKKERFSLILESASTNQTSMYLCASSLGGGLASPLHFGNGTRLTVT.